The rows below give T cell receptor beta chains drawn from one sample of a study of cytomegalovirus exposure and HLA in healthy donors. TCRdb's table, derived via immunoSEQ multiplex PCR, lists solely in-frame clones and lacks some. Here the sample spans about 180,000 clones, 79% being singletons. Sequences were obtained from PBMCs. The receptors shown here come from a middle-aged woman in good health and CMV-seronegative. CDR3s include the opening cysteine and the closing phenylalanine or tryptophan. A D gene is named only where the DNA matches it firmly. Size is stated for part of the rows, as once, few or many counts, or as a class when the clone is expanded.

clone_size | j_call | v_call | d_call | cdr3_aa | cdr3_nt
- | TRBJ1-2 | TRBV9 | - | CASSVGTYGGYTF | TGTGCCAGCAGCGTAGGGACATATGGTGGCTACACCTTC
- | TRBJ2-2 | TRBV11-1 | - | CASSSSRELVGELFF | TGTGCCAGCAGCTCATCCAGGGAATTGGTCGGGGAGCTGTTTTTT
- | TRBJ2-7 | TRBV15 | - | CATSRDSYEQYF | TGTGCCACCAGCAGAGACAGTTACGAGCAGTACTTC
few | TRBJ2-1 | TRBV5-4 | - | CASSFRQTYNEQFF | TGTGCCAGCAGCTTCAGGCAGACCTACAATGAGCAGTTCTTC
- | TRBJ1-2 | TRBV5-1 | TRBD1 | CASSLAGQGPGWTF | TGCGCCAGCAGCTTGGCAGGACAGGGACCCGGGTGGACCTTC
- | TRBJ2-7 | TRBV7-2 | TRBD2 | CASSLGTGALPAGGNEQYF | TGTGCCAGCAGCTTAGGTACAGGGGCATTACCAGCGGGAGGTAACGAGCAGTACTTC
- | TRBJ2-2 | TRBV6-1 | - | CASSEFEGAGELFF | TGTGCCAGCAGTGAATTTGAAGGGGCCGGGGAGCTGTTTTTT
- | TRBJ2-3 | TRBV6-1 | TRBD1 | CASSEGQGTGDTQYF | TGTGCCAGCAGTGAAGGACAGGGTACGGGAGATACGCAGTATTTT
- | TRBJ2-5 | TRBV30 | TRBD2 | CAWSGGRGETQYF | TGTGCCTGGAGTGGAGGGAGGGGAGAGACCCAGTACTTC
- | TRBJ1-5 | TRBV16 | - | CASSTNTTSNQPQHF | TGTGCCAGCAGCACAAACACTACTAGCAATCAGCCCCAGCATTTT
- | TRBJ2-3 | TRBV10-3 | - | CAISDQVDTQYF | TGTGCCATCAGTGACCAGGTTGATACGCAGTATTTT
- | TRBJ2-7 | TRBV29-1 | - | CSVRDINLYEQYF | TGCAGCGTCCGGGACATCAACTTATACGAGCAGTACTTC
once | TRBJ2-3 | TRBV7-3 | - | CASSLGQGGPDTQYF | TGTGCCAGCAGCTTAGGTCAGGGAGGCCCAGATACGCAGTATTTT
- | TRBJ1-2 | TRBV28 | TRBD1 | CASSWGTGVSGYTF | TGTGCCAGCAGTTGGGGGACAGGGGTGAGTGGCTACACCTTC
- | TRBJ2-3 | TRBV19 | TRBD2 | CATGLAGTDTQYF | TGTGCCACGGGACTAGCGGGGACGGATACGCAGTATTTT
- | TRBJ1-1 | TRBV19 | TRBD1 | CATGQGRTEAFF | TGTGCCACAGGACAGGGGCGCACTGAAGCTTTCTTT
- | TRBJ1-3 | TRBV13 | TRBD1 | CASSFGTAGNTIYF | TGTGCCAGCAGCTTCGGGACAGCTGGAAACACCATATATTTT
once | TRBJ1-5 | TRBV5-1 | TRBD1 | CASSLTGQFNQPQHF | TGCGCCAGCAGCCTTACGGGACAGTTCAATCAGCCCCAGCATTTT
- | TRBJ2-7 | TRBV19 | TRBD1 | CASSPYRGQYEQYF | TGTGCCAGTAGTCCATACAGGGGGCAATACGAGCAGTACTTC
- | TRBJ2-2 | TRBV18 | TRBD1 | CASSPLTQGDNTGELFF | TGTGCCAGCTCACCACTCACACAGGGGGACAACACCGGGGAGCTGTTTTTT
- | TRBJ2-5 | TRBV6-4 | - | CASSGSDRNQETQYF | TGTGCCAGCAGCGGTTCCGACAGGAACCAAGAGACCCAGTACTTC
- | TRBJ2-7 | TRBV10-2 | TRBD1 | CASSGSGTGGVEQYF | TGCGCCAGCAGTGGATCCGGGACAGGGGGCGTCGAGCAGTACTTC
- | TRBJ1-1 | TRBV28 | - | CASSSVRANTEAFF | TGTGCCAGCAGTTCTGTCAGGGCGAACACTGAAGCTTTCTTT
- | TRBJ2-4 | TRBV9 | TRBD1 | CASSVGTGPIAKNIQYF | TGTGCCAGCAGCGTCGGGACAGGGCCCATAGCCAAAAACATTCAGTACTTC
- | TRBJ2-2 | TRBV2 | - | CASNKGTNPNTGELFF | TGTGCCAGCAACAAGGGGACAAACCCGAACACCGGGGAGCTGTTTTTT
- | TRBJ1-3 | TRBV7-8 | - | CASSQAQSSGNTIYF | TGTGCCAGCAGCCAAGCACAGAGCTCTGGAAACACCATATATTTT
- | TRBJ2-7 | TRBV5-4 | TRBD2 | CASSPGLAREQYF | TGTGCCAGCAGCCCGGGACTAGCTCGCGAGCAGTACTTC
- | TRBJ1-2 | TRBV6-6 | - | CASSQNSYGYTF | TGTGCCAGCAGCCAGAACAGTTATGGCTACACCTTC
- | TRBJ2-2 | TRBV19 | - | CASSYRFRELFF | TGTGCCAGTAGCTACCGGTTTAGGGAGCTGTTTTTT
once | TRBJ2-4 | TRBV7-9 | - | CASSLALAAQNIQYF | TGTGCCAGCAGCTTAGCGCTGGCGGCCCAAAACATTCAGTACTTC
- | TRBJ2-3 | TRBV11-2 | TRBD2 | CASSLGASGAFDTQYF | TGTGCCAGCAGCTTAGGTGCCAGCGGGGCGTTTGATACGCAGTATTTT
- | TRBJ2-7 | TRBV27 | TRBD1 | CASSGGQGIYEQYF | TGTGCCAGCAGTGGGGGACAGGGTATCTACGAGCAGTACTTC
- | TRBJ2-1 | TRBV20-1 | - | CSARLLAEQFF | TGCAGTGCTAGGCTGTTGGCTGAGCAGTTCTTC
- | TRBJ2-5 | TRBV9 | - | CASSPTVGVGETQYF | TGTGCCAGCAGCCCCACCGTGGGAGTTGGAGAGACCCAGTACTTC
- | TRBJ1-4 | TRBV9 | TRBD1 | CASSVGQRGEKLFF | TGTGCCAGCAGCGTGGGACAGAGGGGTGAAAAACTGTTTTTT
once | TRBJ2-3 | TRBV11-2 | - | CASSLRRASGTDTQYF | TGTGCCAGCAGCTTGAGGCGGGCATCGGGCACAGATACGCAGTATTTT
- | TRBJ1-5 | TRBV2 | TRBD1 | CASRGTAVVQPQHF | TGTGCCAGCAGGGGGACAGCCGTTGTTCAGCCCCAGCATTTT
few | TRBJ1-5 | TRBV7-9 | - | CASRGGRGDDQPQHF | TGTGCCAGCAGGGGGGGACGGGGGGACGATCAGCCCCAGCATTTT
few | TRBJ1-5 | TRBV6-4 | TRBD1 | CASSDSPLRDRDQPQHF | TGTGCCAGCAGTGACTCCCCCCTCCGGGACAGAGATCAGCCCCAGCATTTT
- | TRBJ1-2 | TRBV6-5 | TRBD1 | CASSSRMKGANYGYTF | TGTGCCAGCAGTTCGCGCATGAAGGGGGCGAACTATGGCTACACCTTC
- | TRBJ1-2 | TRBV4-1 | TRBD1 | CASSQVTGGAGYGYTF | TGCGCCAGCAGCCAAGTGACAGGGGGCGCAGGCTATGGCTACACCTTC
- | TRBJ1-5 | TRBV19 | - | CASSSENRAGNQPQHF | TGTGCCAGTAGTTCCGAGAACAGGGCCGGCAATCAGCCCCAGCATTTT